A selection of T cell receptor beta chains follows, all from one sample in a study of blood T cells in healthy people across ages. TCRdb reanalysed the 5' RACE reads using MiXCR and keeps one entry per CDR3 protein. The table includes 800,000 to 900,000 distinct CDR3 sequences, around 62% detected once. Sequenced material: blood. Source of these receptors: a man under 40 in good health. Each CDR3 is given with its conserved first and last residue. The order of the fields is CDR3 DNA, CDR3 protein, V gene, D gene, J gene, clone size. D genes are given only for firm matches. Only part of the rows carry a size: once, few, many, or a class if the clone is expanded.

TGTGCCAGCAGTCAGGAGAGCGACGGGACAGATACGCAGTATTTT | CASSQESDGTDTQYF | TRBV12-3/TRBV12-4 | NA | TRBJ2-3 | few
TGTGCCACCAGCAGTCGATCGTTAGATACGCAGTATTTT | CATSSRSLDTQYF | TRBV15 | NA | TRBJ2-3 | few
TGCGCCAGCAGGGGGACAGGGAGCACAGATACGCAGTATTTT | CASRGTGSTDTQYF | TRBV5-1 | TRBD1 | TRBJ2-3 | NA
TGTGCCAGCAGTTGCAGTGACAGGGGCCCGTACGAGCAGTACTTC | CASSCSDRGPYEQYF | TRBV6-6 | TRBD1 | TRBJ2-7 | NA
TGTGCCAGCAGTCACCGACAGGGTAGGGGCTACGAGCAGTACTTC | CASSHRQGRGYEQYF | TRBV27 | TRBD1 | TRBJ2-7 | NA
TGCAGTGCTAGTGTGGGACTTCGGAACACTGAAGCTTTCTTT | CSASVGLRNTEAFF | TRBV20-1 | NA | TRBJ1-1 | many
TGTGCCAGCAGTTTAGCTCAGGGGGCGCCAGTTACTAACAATGAGCAGTTCTTC | CASSLAQGAPVTNNEQFF | TRBV12-3/TRBV12-4 | TRBD1 | TRBJ2-1 | NA
TGTGCCACCAGTGATAGACATGACAGGGACGAGCAGTACTTC | CATSDRHDRDEQYF | TRBV24-1 | TRBD1 | TRBJ2-7 | NA
TGTGCCAGCAGTTTTGGCACAGTGGGGACAGATGCGCAGTATTTT | CASSFGTVGTDAQYF | TRBV12-3/TRBV12-4 | TRBD1 | TRBJ2-3 | NA
TGTGCCAGCAGTGTCCAGGGGCAAGGAAACACCATATATTTT | CASSVQGQGNTIYF | TRBV28 | NA | TRBJ1-3 | NA
TGTGCCAGCAGATCTAGCGGTAATTCGTACGAGCAGTACTTC | CASRSSGNSYEQYF | TRBV7-9 | TRBD2 | TRBJ2-7 | NA
TGTGCCAGGCCGAACCATGTAGGAGGGGGCATTCGGTCACCCCTCCACTTT | CARPNHVGGGIRSPLHF | TRBV6-1 | TRBD1 | TRBJ1-6 | NA
TGTGCCAGCAAAAGCTCCTACAATGAGCAGTTCTTC | CASKSSYNEQFF | TRBV6-6 | NA | TRBJ2-1 | NA
TGTGCCAGCAGTTACGGACAGCTCTACGAGCAGTACTTC | CASSYGQLYEQYF | TRBV6-6 | NA | TRBJ2-7 | many
TGTGCCAGCAGCACCCGAACTAGCGGGGGAGATACGCAGTATTTT | CASSTRTSGGDTQYF | TRBV7-8 | TRBD2 | TRBJ2-3 | NA
TGTGCCAGCAGGACCGGGACTAGCGGCCGTGACGAGCAGTACTTC | CASRTGTSGRDEQYF | TRBV28 | TRBD2 | TRBJ2-7 | NA
TGCAGTGTCACCCCGTCGGGGACAGGGTGGGAAAAACTGTTTTTT | CSVTPSGTGWEKLFF | TRBV20-1 | TRBD1 | TRBJ1-4 | NA
TGTGCCATCAGACCAGGGACTAGCGCTCAAGAGACCCAGTACTTC | CAIRPGTSAQETQYF | TRBV10-3 | TRBD2 | TRBJ2-5 | few
TGCGCCAGCAGCTTGGACGGGGCCCTGACCCTAGCCAAAAACATTCAGTACTTC | CASSLDGALTLAKNIQYF | TRBV5-1 | NA | TRBJ2-4 | NA
TGCAGTACCCAACCCTTAGCCAAAAACATTCAGTACTTC | CSTQPLAKNIQYF | TRBV20-1 | NA | TRBJ2-4 | NA
TGTGCCAGCAGGGGAGATCAAACAGATACGCAGTATTTT | CASRGDQTDTQYF | TRBV12-3/TRBV12-4 | NA | TRBJ2-3 | few
TGTGCCAGCAGCCAAGTCTTCCAGGGTGGGTCCTACAATGAGCAGTTCTTC | CASSQVFQGGSYNEQFF | TRBV3-1 | NA | TRBJ2-1 | NA
TGTGCCAGCAGCCAGGGGACAGGGGGCCTCGACTATGGCTACACCTTC | CASSQGTGGLDYGYTF | TRBV4-2 | TRBD1 | TRBJ1-2 | few
TGTGCCAGCAGCCCCCGGGAAGCGGGGCCCTACAATGAGCAGTTCTTC | CASSPREAGPYNEQFF | TRBV7-2 | TRBD2 | TRBJ2-1 | few
TGCGCCAGCAGCGCCGGGACAGGGGCCGTTTACAATGAGCAGTTCTTC | CASSAGTGAVYNEQFF | TRBV4-3 | TRBD1 | TRBJ2-1 | NA
TGTGCCAGCAGCTCCCGACTGGAGGGAATAGGAGATACGCAGTATTTT | CASSSRLEGIGDTQYF | TRBV7-6 | NA | TRBJ2-3 | NA
TGTGCCAGCAGTTCCGGACAGGGTGGTGTCTTGCATGAGCAGTTCTTC | CASSSGQGGVLHEQFF | TRBV27 | TRBD1 | TRBJ2-1 | few
TGTGCCAGCAGCCCTGACAGTTTCGAGACCCAGTACTTC | CASSPDSFETQYF | TRBV12-3/TRBV12-4 | NA | TRBJ2-5 | NA
TGTGCCAGCAGCCCCTCCGGACTAGCGGGGGACATCCACAATGAGCAGTTCTTC | CASSPSGLAGDIHNEQFF | TRBV7-9 | TRBD2 | TRBJ2-1 | once
TGTGCCAGCAGTGAATTAGCACAAAGTGGCTACACCTTC | CASSELAQSGYTF | TRBV25-1 | NA | TRBJ1-2 | NA
TGTGCCAGCTCACCGGGGACAGAACAGAATCAGCCCCAGCATTTT | CASSPGTEQNQPQHF | TRBV18 | TRBD1 | TRBJ1-5 | few
TGTGCCAGCAGCCATCCCAACGACCGGGCGGGGTACAATGAGCAGTTCTTC | CASSHPNDRAGYNEQFF | TRBV9 | NA | TRBJ2-1 | NA
TGTGCCAGCAGCCCTCCTTCCCTACACAATGAGCAGTTCTTC | CASSPPSLHNEQFF | TRBV6-5 | NA | TRBJ2-1 | NA
TGTGCCAGCAGCTTGCTTGGCGCCGGGGAGCTGTTTTTT | CASSLLGAGELFF | TRBV12-3/TRBV12-4 | NA | TRBJ2-2 | NA
TGCAGTGCTAGAGATCCTGACAGGGGGGCGGATGGCTACACCTTC | CSARDPDRGADGYTF | TRBV20-1 | TRBD1 | TRBJ1-2 | few
TGTGCCAGCAGTGAAATAGCCAGAAGCTCCTACAATGAGCAGTTCTTC | CASSEIARSSYNEQFF | TRBV2 | NA | TRBJ2-1 | NA
TGTGCCACCAGCTCGGAGGGTGGAGAAACTGAAGCTTTCTTT | CATSSEGGETEAFF | TRBV15 | NA | TRBJ1-1 | NA
TGTGCCAGCAGTTACTTAACCAGGGTAGGGATTTACGAGCAGTACTTC | CASSYLTRVGIYEQYF | TRBV6-5 | NA | TRBJ2-7 | NA
TGTGCCAGCAGCTTAGATGGCCGCTACGAGCAGTACTTC | CASSLDGRYEQYF | TRBV7-2 | NA | TRBJ2-7 | NA
TGTGCCAGCAGCGTCTCCCAGGGTAGGGAGCTTAACTATGGCTACACCTTC | CASSVSQGRELNYGYTF | TRBV9 | NA | TRBJ1-2 | NA
TGTGCCAGCAGTTTATGGGGGACAGGACATCAGCCCCAGCATTTT | CASSLWGTGHQPQHF | TRBV28 | TRBD1 | TRBJ1-5 | once
TGCAGTGCTAGAGATACTAGTCGGTCCTACGAGCAGTACTTC | CSARDTSRSYEQYF | TRBV20-1 | NA | TRBJ2-7 | once
TGTGCCAGCAGCCCCGCCCAACTAACTAACAATGAGCAGTACTTC | CASSPAQLTNNEQYF | TRBV7-2 | NA | TRBJ2-7 | NA
TGTGCCAGCAGCGCCTACGTCTCCTCCTACAATGGGCAGTTCTTC | CASSAYVSSYNGQFF | TRBV7-2 | NA | TRBJ2-1 | NA
TGCAGTGCTAGAGGCTCGGTATTGAACACTGAAGCTTTCTTT | CSARGSVLNTEAFF | TRBV20-1 | NA | TRBJ1-1 | NA
TGTGCCATCAGTGCAGCTTACAATCAGCCCCAGCATTTT | CAISAAYNQPQHF | TRBV10-3 | NA | TRBJ1-5 | NA
TGCGCCGGCAGCTTGGGACAGGGGGCGAATGGCTACACCTTC | CAGSLGQGANGYTF | TRBV5-1 | TRBD1 | TRBJ1-2 | NA
TGTGCCAGCAGCCAAGGTCCGGGCCTTCCGATTGGAACGCAGTATTTT | CASSQGPGLPIGTQYF | TRBV14 | NA | TRBJ2-3 | few
TGTGCCAGCAGTTTAGTTCACCAGGTAGGAGGCGAGCAGTACTTC | CASSLVHQVGGEQYF | TRBV28 | NA | TRBJ2-7 | NA
TGTGCCAGCAGCCAGGGGACAATCGAGCAGTACTTC | CASSQGTIEQYF | TRBV7-6 | NA | TRBJ2-7 | NA
TGCGCCAGCAGCGCCCACTCCACATATCCACAGATGAACACTGAAGCTTTCTTT | CASSAHSTYPQMNTEAFF | TRBV5-1 | NA | TRBJ1-1 | once